A selection of T cell receptor beta chains follows, all from one sample in a study of T cell changes during pregnancy in multiple sclerosis. Assay: immunoSEQ multiplex PCR; the TCRdb copy retains only in-frame clones and omits some. The sample includes some 97,000 clones, roughly 92% seen only once; the top ten take about 1.3%. The starting material was peripheral blood, obtained in the second trimester of pregnancy. These receptors came from a female donor with multiple sclerosis, enrolled in a pregnancy study. CDR3s include the opening cysteine and the closing phenylalanine or tryptophan. The D gene is left open where the match is weak. Some rows mark clone size as missing; the rest say once, few, many or name a class of expanded clone.

v_call: TRBV2
cdr3_length: 20
d_call: TRBD2
clone_size: -
j_call: TRBJ2-1
cdr3_aa: CASNFPRTSGGSFSYNEQFF
cdr3_nt: TGTGCCAGCAACTTTCCCCGGACTAGCGGGGGGAGTTTTTCCTACAATGAGCAGTTCTTC

v_call: TRBV6-6
cdr3_length: 15
d_call: -
clone_size: -
j_call: TRBJ1-1
cdr3_aa: CASSSRFIPKTEAFF
cdr3_nt: TGTGCCAGCAGTTCCCGATTCATTCCTAAGACTGAAGCTTTCTTT

v_call: TRBV9
cdr3_length: 19
d_call: -
clone_size: -
j_call: TRBJ2-3
cdr3_aa: CASSSFWPGQTTLADTQYF
cdr3_nt: TGTGCCAGCAGCTCGTTCTGGCCCGGACAGACTACATTGGCAGATACGCAGTATTTT

v_call: TRBV19
cdr3_length: 14
d_call: TRBD1
clone_size: -
j_call: TRBJ2-3
cdr3_aa: CASRKTGVTDTQYF
cdr3_nt: TGTGCCAGTAGAAAGACAGGGGTCACAGATACGCAGTATTTT

v_call: TRBV18
cdr3_length: 15
d_call: TRBD1
clone_size: -
j_call: TRBJ2-2
cdr3_aa: CASSPSTGDTGELFF
cdr3_nt: TGTGCCAGCTCACCATCCACAGGGGACACCGGGGAGCTGTTTTTT

v_call: TRBV19
cdr3_length: 13
d_call: -
clone_size: -
j_call: TRBJ1-2
cdr3_aa: CASSWQGIGGYTF
cdr3_nt: TGTGCCAGTAGTTGGCAGGGAATAGGTGGCTACACCTTC

v_call: TRBV5-1
cdr3_length: 15
d_call: TRBD2
clone_size: -
j_call: TRBJ2-4
cdr3_aa: CASRPSGDGGNIQYF
cdr3_nt: TGCGCCAGCAGACCTAGCGGGGATGGGGGAAACATTCAGTACTTC

v_call: TRBV7-9
cdr3_length: 15
d_call: -
clone_size: -
j_call: TRBJ1-4
cdr3_aa: CASSPPGLLHEKLFF
cdr3_nt: TGTGCCAGCAGCCCACCAGGGTTGCTGCATGAAAAACTGTTTTTT

v_call: TRBV28
cdr3_length: 13
d_call: -
clone_size: -
j_call: TRBJ2-5
cdr3_aa: CASSLVGEETQYF
cdr3_nt: TGTGCCAGCAGTTTAGTCGGGGAGGAGACCCAGTACTTC

v_call: TRBV14
cdr3_length: 17
d_call: TRBD1
clone_size: -
j_call: TRBJ1-4
cdr3_aa: CASSQDTQGAVNEKLFF
cdr3_nt: TGTGCCAGCAGCCAAGACACGCAGGGGGCTGTTAATGAAAAACTGTTTTTT

v_call: TRBV19
cdr3_length: 13
d_call: TRBD1
clone_size: -
j_call: TRBJ1-5
cdr3_aa: CASMGQGKGPQHF
cdr3_nt: TGTGCCAGTATGGGACAGGGAAAAGGGCCCCAGCATTTT

v_call: TRBV6-5
cdr3_length: 16
d_call: -
clone_size: -
j_call: TRBJ2-7
cdr3_aa: CASSSRPPGDPYEQYF
cdr3_nt: TGTGCCAGCAGTTCGCGTCCCCCCGGAGACCCCTACGAGCAGTACTTC

v_call: TRBV7-7
cdr3_length: 20
d_call: TRBD2
clone_size: -
j_call: TRBJ2-1
cdr3_aa: CASSVRTSGGLRCVHNEQFF
cdr3_nt: TGTGCCAGCAGCGTACGGACTAGCGGGGGGCTAAGGTGCGTACACAATGAGCAGTTCTTC

v_call: TRBV5-8
cdr3_length: 14
d_call: -
clone_size: -
j_call: TRBJ2-7
cdr3_aa: CASSLNSPSYEQYF
cdr3_nt: TGTGCCAGCAGCTTGAACAGCCCCTCCTACGAGCAGTACTTC

v_call: TRBV6-1
cdr3_length: 16
d_call: -
clone_size: -
j_call: TRBJ1-5
cdr3_aa: CASSEAAAANNQPQHF
cdr3_nt: TGTGCCAGCAGTGAAGCTGCGGCTGCCAACAATCAGCCCCAGCATTTT

v_call: TRBV5-1
cdr3_length: 13
d_call: -
clone_size: few
j_call: TRBJ1-5
cdr3_aa: CASSLERGLAQHF
cdr3_nt: TGCGCCAGCAGCTTGGAACGGGGTTTGGCCCAGCATTTT

v_call: TRBV2
cdr3_length: 15
d_call: TRBD1
clone_size: -
j_call: TRBJ2-1
cdr3_aa: CASSDKGQGFNEQFF
cdr3_nt: TGTGCCAGCAGTGATAAGGGACAGGGTTTCAATGAGCAGTTCTTC

v_call: TRBV6-5
cdr3_length: 14
d_call: -
clone_size: -
j_call: TRBJ2-7
cdr3_aa: CASGPTGKGYEQYF
cdr3_nt: TGTGCCAGCGGTCCGACAGGAAAGGGATACGAGCAGTACTTC

v_call: TRBV5-6
cdr3_length: 16
d_call: -
clone_size: -
j_call: TRBJ2-2
cdr3_aa: CASSLLRQQNTGELFF
cdr3_nt: TGTGCCAGCAGCTTGTTGCGACAGCAAAACACCGGGGAGCTGTTTTTT

v_call: TRBV14
cdr3_length: 15
d_call: -
clone_size: -
j_call: TRBJ2-1
cdr3_aa: CASSHGASAYNEQFF
cdr3_nt: TGTGCCAGCAGCCATGGTGCTAGCGCGTACAATGAGCAGTTCTTC

v_call: TRBV30
cdr3_length: 14
d_call: -
clone_size: -
j_call: TRBJ2-7
cdr3_aa: CAWQGRGGGYEQYF
cdr3_nt: TGTGCCTGGCAAGGTAGGGGGGGAGGGTACGAGCAGTACTTC

v_call: TRBV6-5
cdr3_length: 16
d_call: TRBD2
clone_size: -
j_call: TRBJ2-5
cdr3_aa: CASSYSGIAGGETQYF
cdr3_nt: TGTGCCAGCAGTTACTCGGGTATAGCGGGAGGGGAGACCCAGTACTTC

v_call: TRBV5-1
cdr3_length: 13
d_call: TRBD1
clone_size: -
j_call: TRBJ1-1
cdr3_aa: CASSFDRDTEAFF
cdr3_nt: TGCGCCAGCAGCTTCGACAGGGACACTGAAGCTTTCTTT

v_call: TRBV10-2
cdr3_length: 15
d_call: -
clone_size: -
j_call: TRBJ2-1
cdr3_aa: CAISSALSSYNEQFF
cdr3_nt: TGCGCCATCTCTAGCGCACTAAGCTCCTACAATGAGCAGTTCTTC

v_call: TRBV25-1
cdr3_length: 15
d_call: TRBD1
clone_size: once
j_call: TRBJ2-1
cdr3_aa: CASSETGGLSDEQFF
cdr3_nt: TGTGCCAGCAGTGAGACAGGGGGCTTAAGCGATGAGCAGTTCTTC

v_call: TRBV9
cdr3_length: 14
d_call: TRBD2
clone_size: -
j_call: TRBJ2-5
cdr3_aa: CASSEGLGYETQYF
cdr3_nt: TGTGCCAGCAGCGAGGGACTAGGTTATGAGACCCAGTACTTC

v_call: TRBV4-2
cdr3_length: 16
d_call: TRBD2
clone_size: -
j_call: TRBJ2-5
cdr3_aa: CASSQPTSGGEKTQYF
cdr3_nt: TGTGCCAGCAGCCAGCCGACTAGCGGGGGGGAGAAGACCCAGTACTTC

v_call: TRBV14
cdr3_length: 15
d_call: -
clone_size: few
j_call: TRBJ1-1
cdr3_aa: CASSRGPRRNTEAFF
cdr3_nt: TGTGCCAGTTCTCGGGGTCCAAGAAGGAACACTGAAGCTTTCTTT

v_call: TRBV7-2
cdr3_length: 13
d_call: -
clone_size: -
j_call: TRBJ1-2
cdr3_aa: CASSLGPNYGYTF
cdr3_nt: TGTGCCAGCAGCTTAGGGCCCAACTATGGCTACACCTTC

v_call: TRBV7-9
cdr3_length: 16
d_call: -
clone_size: -
j_call: TRBJ2-2
cdr3_aa: CASSPLYGGRTGELFF
cdr3_nt: TGTGCCAGCAGCCCGTTATACGGGGGACGTACCGGGGAGCTGTTTTTT

v_call: TRBV5-5
cdr3_length: 14
d_call: TRBD1
clone_size: -
j_call: TRBJ2-5
cdr3_aa: CASSLNRGRETQYF
cdr3_nt: TGTGCCAGCAGCTTAAACAGGGGTCGAGAGACCCAGTACTTC

v_call: TRBV6-1
cdr3_length: 13
d_call: TRBD2
clone_size: -
j_call: TRBJ2-4
cdr3_aa: CASSAGGSDIQYF
cdr3_nt: TGTGCCAGCAGTGCTGGCGGGAGTGACATTCAGTACTTC

v_call: TRBV10-3
cdr3_length: 13
d_call: -
clone_size: -
j_call: TRBJ1-1
cdr3_aa: CAIKRNWDTEAFF
cdr3_nt: TGTGCCATCAAGAGGAACTGGGACACTGAAGCTTTCTTT

v_call: TRBV28
cdr3_length: 14
d_call: -
clone_size: -
j_call: TRBJ2-7
cdr3_aa: CASSLRLQGSEQYF
cdr3_nt: TGTGCCAGCAGTTTACGGTTACAGGGATCCGAGCAGTACTTC

v_call: TRBV6-1
cdr3_length: 14
d_call: -
clone_size: -
j_call: TRBJ1-1
cdr3_aa: CASREGQGFTEAFF
cdr3_nt: TGTGCCAGCAGGGAGGGGCAGGGTTTTACTGAAGCTTTCTTT

v_call: TRBV7-9
cdr3_length: 14
d_call: -
clone_size: -
j_call: TRBJ1-1
cdr3_aa: CASSLDVGSTEAFF
cdr3_nt: TGTGCCAGCAGCTTAGACGTGGGGAGCACTGAAGCTTTCTTT

v_call: TRBV7-3
cdr3_length: 16
d_call: TRBD1
clone_size: -
j_call: TRBJ2-1
cdr3_aa: CASSLTGQGFYNEQFF
cdr3_nt: TGTGCCAGCAGCTTAACGGGACAGGGGTTTTACAATGAGCAGTTCTTC

v_call: TRBV5-6
cdr3_length: 16
d_call: -
clone_size: -
j_call: TRBJ1-5
cdr3_aa: CASSWGGQGNNQPQHF
cdr3_nt: TGTGCCAGCAGCTGGGGAGGGCAGGGAAACAATCAGCCCCAGCATTTT

v_call: TRBV4-1
cdr3_length: 17
d_call: -
clone_size: -
j_call: TRBJ1-3
cdr3_aa: CASSQDTPGGLGNTIYF
cdr3_nt: TGCGCCAGCAGCCAAGATACCCCGGGAGGGCTTGGAAACACCATATATTTT

v_call: TRBV18
cdr3_length: 17
d_call: TRBD2
clone_size: -
j_call: TRBJ2-1
cdr3_aa: CASSPKGLADSYNEQFF
cdr3_nt: TGTGCCAGCTCACCGAAGGGACTAGCGGACTCCTACAATGAGCAGTTCTTC

v_call: TRBV19
cdr3_length: 14
d_call: -
clone_size: -
j_call: TRBJ1-1
cdr3_aa: CASSISHPGDEAFF
cdr3_nt: TGTGCCAGTAGTATCTCGCACCCCGGGGATGAAGCTTTCTTT

v_call: TRBV5-4
cdr3_length: 13
d_call: TRBD1
clone_size: -
j_call: TRBJ1-2
cdr3_aa: CASSLGQGVGYTF
cdr3_nt: TGTGCCAGCAGCCTCGGACAGGGTGTCGGCTACACCTTC

v_call: TRBV5-1
cdr3_length: 13
d_call: TRBD2
clone_size: -
j_call: TRBJ2-2
cdr3_aa: CASSWGGAGELFF
cdr3_nt: TGCGCCAGCAGCTGGGGAGGGGCCGGGGAGCTGTTTTTT

v_call: TRBV7-2
cdr3_length: 16
d_call: TRBD1
clone_size: -
j_call: TRBJ2-1
cdr3_aa: CASSWQGASSYNEQFF
cdr3_nt: TGTGCCAGCAGCTGGCAGGGGGCTAGCTCCTACAATGAGCAGTTCTTC

v_call: TRBV5-1
cdr3_length: 16
d_call: TRBD1
clone_size: -
j_call: TRBJ1-6
cdr3_aa: CASSSGQGRSNSPLHF
cdr3_nt: TGCGCCAGCAGCTCCGGACAGGGGCGAAGTAATTCACCCCTCCACTTT

v_call: TRBV2
cdr3_length: 15
d_call: TRBD2
clone_size: -
j_call: TRBJ2-1
cdr3_aa: CASSAGTSPYNEQFF
cdr3_nt: TGTGCCAGCAGTGCCGGGACTAGTCCCTACAATGAGCAGTTCTTC

v_call: TRBV19
cdr3_length: 16
d_call: -
clone_size: -
j_call: TRBJ1-5
cdr3_aa: CASSKLRQIENQPQHF
cdr3_nt: TGTGCCAGTAGCAAGCTTAGACAGATAGAGAATCAGCCCCAGCATTTT

v_call: TRBV19
cdr3_length: 14
d_call: -
clone_size: few
j_call: TRBJ1-6
cdr3_aa: CASSIQGDNSPLHF
cdr3_nt: TGTGCCAGTAGTATTCAAGGGGATAATTCACCCCTCCACTTT

v_call: TRBV19
cdr3_length: 15
d_call: -
clone_size: -
j_call: TRBJ2-5
cdr3_aa: CASSIGGQTGETQYF
cdr3_nt: TGTGCCAGTAGTATCGGGGGGCAGACGGGAGAGACCCAGTACTTC

v_call: TRBV30
cdr3_length: 13
d_call: -
clone_size: once
j_call: TRBJ1-2
cdr3_aa: CAWCPQGRVGYTF
cdr3_nt: TGTGCCTGGTGCCCTCAGGGGCGGGTTGGCTACACCTTC

v_call: TRBV5-6
cdr3_length: 17
d_call: TRBD2
clone_size: -
j_call: TRBJ2-1
cdr3_aa: CASSLTSGGRRYNEQFF
cdr3_nt: TGTGCCAGCAGCTTAACTAGCGGGGGGCGTCGTTACAATGAGCAGTTCTTC

v_call: TRBV5-4
cdr3_length: 14
d_call: -
clone_size: few
j_call: TRBJ1-3
cdr3_aa: CASPTASSGNTIYF
cdr3_nt: TGTGCCAGCCCGACAGCTTCCTCTGGAAACACCATATATTTT

v_call: TRBV7-8
cdr3_length: 14
d_call: -
clone_size: -
j_call: TRBJ2-7
cdr3_aa: CASSPTQVNYEQYF
cdr3_nt: TGTGCCAGCAGCCCAACCCAGGTGAACTACGAGCAGTACTTC

v_call: TRBV11-2
cdr3_length: 16
d_call: TRBD1
clone_size: few
j_call: TRBJ1-1
cdr3_aa: CASSLAGQGILTEAFF
cdr3_nt: TGTGCCAGCAGCTTAGCGGGACAGGGAATTTTAACTGAAGCTTTCTTT

v_call: TRBV5-6
cdr3_length: 16
d_call: TRBD2
clone_size: once
j_call: TRBJ2-1
cdr3_aa: CASSSPKAGGPNEQFF
cdr3_nt: TGTGCCAGCAGCTCCCCTAAAGCGGGAGGGCCCAATGAGCAGTTCTTC